The clone carrying this TCR beta chain was recorded many times. What it binds is not known. Germline V gene data show CDR1 as MNHEY and CDR2 as SMNVEV (reference sequence). The CDR3 is made up of 14 amino acids. J lost 4 bases, V lost 6 bases, and 6 bases had no gene match. The data belong to a study of identical twins. Study-wide results and caveats: Invariant MAIT and iNKT cells may have partly biased zero-insertion analyses. Donors were not followed over many years; analysis was cross-sectional. Beta clonotypes that were abundant in cord blood contained fewer insertions, a pattern absent from memory repertoires.

A universal primer site was added by template switching, and unique molecular identifiers were carried by the cDNA. Via MiXCR, TCRdb re-called the 5' RACE reads, giving one row per CDR3 protein. Among 150,000 or so distinct CDR3 sequences listed, approximately 3.5% were seen once. The chain couples TRBV27 to TRBJ2-1, with 7 nucleotides matching TRBD2. Sequences were obtained from memory T cells sorted from blood. This sequence was found in a young man in good health. The CDR3 DNA follows: TGTGCCAGCAGGGGGGGGGAGGGATACAATGAGCAGTTCTTC. This codes for CASRGGEGYNEQFF.